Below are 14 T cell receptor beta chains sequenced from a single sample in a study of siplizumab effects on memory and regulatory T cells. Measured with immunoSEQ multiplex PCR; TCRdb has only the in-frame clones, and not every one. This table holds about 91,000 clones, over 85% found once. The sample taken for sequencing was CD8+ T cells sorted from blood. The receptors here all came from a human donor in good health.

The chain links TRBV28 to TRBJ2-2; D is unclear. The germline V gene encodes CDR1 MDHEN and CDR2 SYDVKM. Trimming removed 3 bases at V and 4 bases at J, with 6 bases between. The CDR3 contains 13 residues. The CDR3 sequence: CASSFRATGELFF. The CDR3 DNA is TGTGCCAGCAGTTTCCGGGCCACCGGGGAGCTGTTTTTT. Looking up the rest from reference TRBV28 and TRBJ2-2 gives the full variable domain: DVKVTQSSRYLVKRTGEKVFLECVQDMDHENMFWYRQDPGLGLRLIYFSYDVKMKEKGDIPEGYSVSREKKERFSLILESASTNQTSMYLCASSFRATGELFFGEGSRLTVL.

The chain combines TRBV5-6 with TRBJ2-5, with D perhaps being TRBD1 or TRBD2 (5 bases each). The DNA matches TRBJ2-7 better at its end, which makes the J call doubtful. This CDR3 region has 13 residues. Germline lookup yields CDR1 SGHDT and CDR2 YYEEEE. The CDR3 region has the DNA TGTGCCAGCAGCTCGGGACGAAGCTACGAGCAGTACTTC. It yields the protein CASSSGRSYEQYF.

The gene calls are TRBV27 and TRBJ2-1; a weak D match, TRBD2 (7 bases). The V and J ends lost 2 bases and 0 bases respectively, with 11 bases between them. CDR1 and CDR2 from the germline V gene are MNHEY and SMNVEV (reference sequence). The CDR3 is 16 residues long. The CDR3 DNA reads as TGTGCCAGCAGTTTACGGGGGGCATTCTCCTACAATGAGCAGTTCTTC. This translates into CASSLRGAFSYNEQFF.

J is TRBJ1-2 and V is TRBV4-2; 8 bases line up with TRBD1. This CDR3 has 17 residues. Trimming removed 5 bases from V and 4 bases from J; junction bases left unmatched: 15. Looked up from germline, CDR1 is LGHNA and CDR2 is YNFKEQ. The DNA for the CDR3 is TGTGCCAGCAGCATGCTTGGAGGGGACAGGAACCTCTATGGCTACACCTTC. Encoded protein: CASSMLGGDRNLYGYTF.

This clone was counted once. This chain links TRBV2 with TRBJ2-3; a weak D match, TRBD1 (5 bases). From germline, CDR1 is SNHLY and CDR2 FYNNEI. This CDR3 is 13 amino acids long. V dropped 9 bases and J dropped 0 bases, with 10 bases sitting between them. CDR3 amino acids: CARQARSTDTQYF. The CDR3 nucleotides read TGTGCCAGACAGGCTCGAAGCACAGATACGCAGTATTTT.

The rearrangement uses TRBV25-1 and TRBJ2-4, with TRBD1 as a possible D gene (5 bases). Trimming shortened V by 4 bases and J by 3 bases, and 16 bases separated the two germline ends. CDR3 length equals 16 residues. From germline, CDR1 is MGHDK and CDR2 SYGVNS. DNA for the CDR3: TGTGCCAGCAGTGGATCAGGGAATCTGGGCAAAAACATTCAGTACTTC. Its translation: CASSGSGNLGKNIQYF.

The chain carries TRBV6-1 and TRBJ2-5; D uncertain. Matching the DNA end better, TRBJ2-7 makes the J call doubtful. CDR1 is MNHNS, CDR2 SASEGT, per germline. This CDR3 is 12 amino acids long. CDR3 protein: CASSAVLDEQYF. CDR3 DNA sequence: TGTGCCAGCAGCGCTGTACTCGACGAGCAGTACTTC.

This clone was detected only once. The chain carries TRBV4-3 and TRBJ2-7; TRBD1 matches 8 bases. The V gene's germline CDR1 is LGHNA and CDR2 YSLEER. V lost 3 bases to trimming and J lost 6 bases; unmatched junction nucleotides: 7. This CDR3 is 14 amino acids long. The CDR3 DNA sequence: TGCGCCAGCAGCCAGACTCGGACAGGGTTCGAGCAGTACTTC. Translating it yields CASSQTRTGFEQYF.

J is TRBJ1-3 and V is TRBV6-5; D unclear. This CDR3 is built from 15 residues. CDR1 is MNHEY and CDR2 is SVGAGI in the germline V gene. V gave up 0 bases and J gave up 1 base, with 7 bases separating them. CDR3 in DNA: TGTGCCAGCAGTTACTCTGTCAGTTCTGGAAACACCATATATTTT. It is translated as CASSYSVSSGNTIYF.

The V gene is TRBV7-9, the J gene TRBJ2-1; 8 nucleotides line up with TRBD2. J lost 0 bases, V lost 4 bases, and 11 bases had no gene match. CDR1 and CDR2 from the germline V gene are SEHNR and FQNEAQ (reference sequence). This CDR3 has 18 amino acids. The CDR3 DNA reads TGTGCCAGCAGCTCTACAACGAGACTAGCGAGCTCCTACAATGAGCAGTTCTTC. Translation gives CASSSTTRLASSYNEQFF.

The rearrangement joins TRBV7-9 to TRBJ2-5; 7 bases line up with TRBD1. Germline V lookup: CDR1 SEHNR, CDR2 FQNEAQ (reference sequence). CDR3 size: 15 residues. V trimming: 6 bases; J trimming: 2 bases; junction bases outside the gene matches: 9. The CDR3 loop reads CASRLTGATQETQYF. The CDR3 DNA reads TGTGCCAGCAGACTCACAGGGGCTACTCAAGAGACCCAGTACTTC.

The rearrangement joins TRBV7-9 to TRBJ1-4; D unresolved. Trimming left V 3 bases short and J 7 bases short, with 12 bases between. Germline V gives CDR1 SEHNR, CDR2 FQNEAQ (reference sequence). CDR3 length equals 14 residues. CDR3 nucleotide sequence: TGTGCCAGCAGCTTTGACGCTGGGGTTGAAAAACTGTTTTTT. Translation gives CASSFDAGVEKLFF. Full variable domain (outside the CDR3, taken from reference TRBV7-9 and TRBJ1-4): DTGVSQNPRHKITKRGQNVTFRCDPISEHNRLYWYRQTLGQGPEFLTYFQNEAQLEKSRLLSDRFSAERPKGSFSTLEIQRTEQGDSAMYLCASSFDAGVEKLFFGSGTQLSVL.

CDR3 sequence: CASSLSGINYGYTF. CDR3 sequence (DNA): TGTGCCAGCAGCTTGTCAGGGATTAACTATGGCTACACCTTC. This chain joins TRBV11-2 and TRBJ1-2, with D maybe TRBD1 (5 bases). CDR3 length: 14 residues. V was trimmed by 3 bases and J by 1 base, leaving 9 bases between them. Germline loops: CDR1 SGHAT, CDR2 FQNNGV.

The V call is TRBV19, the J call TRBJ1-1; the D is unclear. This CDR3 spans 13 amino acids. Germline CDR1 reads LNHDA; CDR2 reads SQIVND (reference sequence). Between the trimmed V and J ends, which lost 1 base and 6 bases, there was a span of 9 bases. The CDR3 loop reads CASSIASGAEAFF. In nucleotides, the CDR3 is TGTGCCAGTAGTATAGCCAGCGGTGCTGAAGCTTTCTTT. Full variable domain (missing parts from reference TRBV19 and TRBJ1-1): DGGITQSPKYLFRKEGQNVTLSCEQNLNHDAMYWYRQDPGQGLRLIYYSQIVNDFQKGDIAEGYSVSREKKESFPLTVTSAQKNPTAFYLCASSIASGAEAFFGQGTRLTVV.